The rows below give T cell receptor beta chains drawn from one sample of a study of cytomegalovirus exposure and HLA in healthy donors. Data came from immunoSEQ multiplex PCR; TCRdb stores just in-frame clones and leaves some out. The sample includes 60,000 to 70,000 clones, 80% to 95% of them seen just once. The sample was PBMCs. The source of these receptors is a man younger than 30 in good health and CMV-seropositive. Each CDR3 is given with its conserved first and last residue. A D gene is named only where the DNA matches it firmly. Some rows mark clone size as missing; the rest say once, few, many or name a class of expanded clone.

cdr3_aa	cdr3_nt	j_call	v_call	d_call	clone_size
CASSLSGTGGILEQYF	TGTGCCAGCAGCTTAAGCGGGACAGGGGGTATTTTGGAGCAGTACTTC	TRBJ2-7	TRBV7-3	TRBD1	.
CASLPLQGREQFF	TGTGCCAGCCTACCTTTACAGGGCCGGGAGCAGTTCTTC	TRBJ2-1	TRBV18	.	.
CASRELAGRYTDTQYF	TGTGCCAGCAGGGAACTAGCGGGGAGATACACAGATACGCAGTATTTT	TRBJ2-3	TRBV27	TRBD2	.
CASSPSGQETQYF	TGTGCCAGCAGCCCCAGCGGACAAGAGACCCAGTACTTC	TRBJ2-5	TRBV7-3	.	.
CSANGGVGGYTF	TGCAGCGCGAATGGGGGGGTGGGTGGCTACACCTTC	TRBJ1-2	TRBV29-1	.	.
CAWSFRGGRKDTQYF	TGTGCCTGGAGTTTTAGGGGAGGGCGTAAAGATACGCAGTATTTT	TRBJ2-3	TRBV30	TRBD2	.
CASSPYGADFSYEQYF	TGTGCCAGCTCACCGTACGGAGCGGACTTCTCCTACGAGCAGTACTTC	TRBJ2-7	TRBV18	.	once
CASSTSTGEYGYTF	TGTGCCAGCAGTACCTCGACAGGGGAATATGGCTACACCTTC	TRBJ1-2	TRBV27	TRBD1	.
CASSKDRSGIGYNEQFF	TGTGCCAGTAGTAAGGACCGTAGCGGGATAGGATACAATGAGCAGTTCTTC	TRBJ2-1	TRBV19	TRBD2	.
CASSLTSGRGVNEQFF	TGTGCTAGCAGCTTGACTAGCGGGAGGGGGGTCAATGAGCAGTTCTTC	TRBJ2-1	TRBV7-7	TRBD2	.
CASSVNSRGYTF	TGTGCCAGCAGCGTAAATAGTCGTGGCTACACCTTC	TRBJ1-2	TRBV9	.	.
CSVGAGDGANVLTF	TGCAGCGTTGGTGCAGGGGACGGGGCCAACGTCCTGACTTTC	TRBJ2-6	TRBV29-1	.	.
CASSSTGASTDTQYF	TGTGCCAGCAGTTCGACAGGGGCTAGCACAGATACGCAGTATTTT	TRBJ2-3	TRBV28	TRBD1	.
CASSYFPGSGYEQYF	TGTGCCAGCAGTTACTTTCCCGGGAGTGGGTACGAGCAGTACTTC	TRBJ2-7	TRBV6-5	.	.
CASSLAEREGVGSTDTQYF	TGTGCCAGCAGCTTGGCTGAGCGGGAGGGCGTGGGTAGCACAGATACGCAGTATTTT	TRBJ2-3	TRBV5-6	TRBD2	.
CASSYSREGRYEQFF	TGTGCCAGCAGTTACTCGCGGGAGGGTCGGTATGAGCAGTTCTTC	TRBJ2-1	TRBV6-5	TRBD2	once
CASRPGTSGRGANEQFF	TGTGCCAGCAGGCCCGGGACTAGCGGGAGGGGGGCCAATGAGCAGTTCTTC	TRBJ2-1	TRBV28	TRBD2	.
CASSSGRGSYSEQFF	TGTGCCAGCAGCTCCGGTAGGGGCTCATACAGTGAGCAGTTCTTC	TRBJ2-1	TRBV7-9	.	.
CASSEWSSDYNEQFF	TGTGCCAGCAGTGAATGGTCTAGCGACTACAATGAGCAGTTCTTC	TRBJ2-1	TRBV6-1	.	.
CASSSRGQEFPRFPGQYF	TGTGCCAGCAGTTCCCGGGGACAGGAGTTCCCGCGGTTCCCCGGACAGTACTTC	TRBJ2-7	TRBV28	TRBD1	.
CASSPLTYEQYF	TGTGCCAGCAGTCCCCTAACCTACGAGCAGTACTTC	TRBJ2-7	TRBV6-5	.	.
CASSTGQGYDYEQYF	TGCGCCAGCAGCACGGGACAGGGGTACGACTACGAGCAGTACTTC	TRBJ2-7	TRBV5-1	TRBD1	.
CASGPEGNTQYF	TGTGCTAGTGGGCCGGAGGGTAATACGCAGTATTTT	TRBJ2-3	TRBV12-5	.	.